This T cell receptor beta chain emerged from a study of blood T cell repertoires in COVID-19. Background on the study: Both acute and convalescent COVID-19 samples were obtained from the United States, Italy and Spain. T cells, B-cell-depleted T cells, or PBMCs provided the cDNA or gDNA that served as material.

Germline V CDR1 and CDR2: SGHAT, FQNNGV. The CDR3 is 14 residues long. V dropped 5 bases and J dropped 1 base, with 11 bases sitting between them. In the authors' workflow: Amplification of reference gene primers was used by the study to estimate nucleated cell counts. The repertoire was sequenced with immunoSEQ multiplex PCR; TCRdb's copy has only in-frame clones and lacks some. D and trimming come from the DNA, and the V and J calls and clone size come from that table. The sample yields about 220,000 clones, 80% to 85% seen once. The sequencing sample was made of peripheral blood. V usage is TRBV11-2 and J usage is TRBJ1-2; no clear D gene. This sequence was found in a woman in her sixties with acute or convalescent COVID-19. For the CDR3, the DNA is TGTGCCAGCAGCAAAGCCGGGTATAACTATGGCTACACCTTC. Translating it yields CASSKAGYNYGYTF.